This T cell receptor beta chain was sequenced in a study of technical replicates of blood from a handful of donors. The table came from immunoSEQ multiplex PCR; TCRdb's copy has only in-frame clones and leaves some out. The data show fewer than 85,000 clones, about 95% seen once. The germline gives CDR1 SNHLY, CDR2 FYNNEI. The CDR3 is 15 amino acids. V lost 5 bases to trimming and J lost 0 bases, with 13 bases between them. This rearrangement joins TRBV2 to TRBJ1-2, with D perhaps matching TRBD1 (6 bases). Sequenced material: T cells isolated from PBMCs. This TCR was recovered from a human donor in good health. The CDR3 region has the DNA TGTGCCAGCAGTCTGACAGGAATGTCTAACTATGGCTACACCTTC. Residues: CASSLTGMSNYGYTF. The whole variable domain, remainder taken from reference TRBV2 and TRBJ1-2, is EPEVTQTPSHQVTQMGQEVILRCVPISNHLYFYWYRQILGQKVEFLVSFYNNEISEKSEIFDDQFSVERPDGSNFTLKIRSTKLEDSAMYFCASSLTGMSNYGYTFGSGTRLTVV.